Here is one TCR beta chain with its context. The CDR3 loop spans 17 amino acids. V gave up 5 bases and J gave up 2 bases, with 21 bases separating them. CDR1 and CDR2 (germline): MNHEY, SMNVEV (reference sequence). These data come from a study of cytomegalovirus exposure and HLA in healthy donors. Sequencing used immunoSEQ multiplex PCR; TCRdb keeps in-frame clones, though not all of them. The sample lists 110,000 or so clones; more than 75% were seen once. The specimen was PBMCs. The source is a man younger than 35 in good health and CMV-seronegative. The chain links TRBV27 to TRBJ2-5, with TRBD1 as a possible D gene (6 bases). CDR3 protein: CASSLLPQGSRQETQYF. The CDR3 region has the DNA TGTGCCAGCAGTCTCCTCCCCCAGGGGTCCCGGCAAGAGACCCAGTACTTC.